This note documents a single T cell receptor (beta chain) sequence. The assay was immunoSEQ multiplex PCR, and TCRdb's table has in-frame clones only and misses some. There are approximately 87,000 clones in the sample; 91% occur only once, and around 0.37% lies in the top ten. This CDR3 has 13 residues. Trimming pared 6 bases from V and 2 bases from J, leaving 11 bases between. CDR1 is MGHDK, CDR2 SYGVNS, per germline. This specimen comes from a study of technical replicates of blood from a few donors. Sequenced material: T cells isolated from PBMCs. The rearrangement joins TRBV25-1 to TRBJ2-7; a possible D gene is TRBD1 (6 bases). The sequence was obtained from a human donor in good health. Some clones in this sample may be carry-over from other donors' samples. CDR3 amino acids: CASRSGTTYEQYF. In DNA form, the CDR3 reads TGTGCCAGCAGATCTGGGACAACCTACGAGCAGTACTTC.